The subject of this entry is one T cell receptor (beta chain). Its antigen is still unknown. This sample is drawn from a study of cytomegalovirus exposure and HLA in healthy donors. Notes on the study in general: Overall, roughly 160 TCR beta chains were annotated as cytomegalovirus-associated. Among immune exposure information, only CMV serostatus was available.

Primers included in the PCR were 60 Vbeta and 13 Jbeta primers. Only in-frame clones appear in the TCRdb table, and some are missing; sequencing was by immunoSEQ multiplex PCR. Seen here are about 120,000 clones, roughly 69% observed once, and the top ten hold just over 2%. The V and J ends lost 0 bases and 5 bases respectively, with 7 bases between them. Per germline, CDR1 SEHNR and CDR2 FQNEAQ (reference sequence). CDR3 size: 13 residues. Every donor was a healthy person donating bone marrow. When sampled, the donors appeared nominally healthy, though they likely had unrecorded immune exposures. The chain has TRBV7-9 and TRBJ1-1, with D perhaps TRBD1 (5 bases). The sequencing input was PBMCs. The source is a human donor in good health. The CDR3 here is CASSLAAGTEAFF. For the CDR3, the DNA is TGTGCCAGCAGCTTAGCGGCAGGGACTGAAGCTTTCTTT.